This passage covers 20 T cell receptor beta chains from one sample sequenced in a study of shared clonotypes between healthy human individuals. Profiled with immunoSEQ multiplex PCR; TCRdb holds only in-frame clones, not every one. The repertoire holds 2 million to 2.5 million clones, 93% seen once, with approximately 0.36% in the top ten. Source material: naive CD4+ T cells from PBMCs. Subset in this sample: CD45RA+ positively selected. These receptors all stem from a man aged 18 to 35 in good health. Some clones in this sample may be carry-over from other donors' samples.

V gene TRBV6-5 combines with J gene TRBJ2-7, with D possibly TRBD2 on 6 matching bases. CDR1 and CDR2 from the germline V gene are MNHEY and SVGAGI. The CDR3 length is 15 residues. V shed 2 bases and J shed 0 bases, with 11 bases lying between them. CDR3 nucleotide sequence: TGTGCCAGCAGTTACCTGCGGGGTAGCTCCTACGAGCAGTACTTC. Protein: CASSYLRGSSYEQYF.

J is TRBJ1-5 and V is TRBV30, with a weak D call TRBD1 (6 bases). Germline CDR1 GTSNPN, CDR2 SVGIG (reference sequence). V shed 1 base and J shed 6 bases, with 13 bases lying between them. The CDR3 loop spans 14 amino acids. The CDR3 sequence is CAWSGTGPGQPQHF. CDR3 nucleotides: TGTGCCTGGAGTGGCACAGGGCCTGGTCAGCCCCAGCATTTT.

V usage is TRBV27 and J usage is TRBJ2-1; no clear D gene. The CDR3 totals 12 residues. Germline values: CDR1 MNHEY, CDR2 SMNVEV (reference sequence). Trimming cost V 5 bases and J 5 bases, with 7 bases left between them. CDR3 DNA: TGTGCCAGCAGTACACTAAACAATGAGCAGTTCTTC. Encoded protein: CASSTLNNEQFF.

Points on this clone: Other DNA sequences from this sample encode an identical CDR3 as well. The chain couples TRBV28 to TRBJ2-7; D call uncertain. This CDR3 has 12 residues. The germline V gene encodes CDR1 MDHEN and CDR2 SYDVKM. V lost 4 bases to trimming and J lost 3 bases, with 7 bases between them. The CDR3 spells CASSYRYYEQYF. CDR3 DNA sequence: TGTGCCAGCAGTTACAGATACTACGAGCAGTACTTC.

The V gene is TRBV6-5, the J gene TRBJ1-1; TRBD1 agrees at 8 bases. The CDR3 consists of 14 residues. Per germline, CDR1 MNHEY and CDR2 SVGAGI. J was trimmed by 5 bases and V by 6 bases; bases with no gene match: 8. The CDR3 sequence is CASSLFTGGTEAFF. As DNA, the CDR3 is TGTGCCAGCAGCCTATTTACAGGGGGAACTGAAGCTTTCTTT.

This clone was seen a single time. The V gene is TRBV7-2, the J gene TRBJ2-4; 8 bases line up with TRBD2. V lost 6 bases to trimming and J lost 15 bases; unmatched junction nucleotides: 16. CDR3 length: 14 amino acids. Germline CDR1 is SGHTA and CDR2 is FQGNSA. CDR3 nucleotides: TGTGCCAGCAGTCAAACTCCAGCGGGAGTATCCCCGTACTTC. It codes for CASSQTPAGVSPYF.

The chain uses TRBV2 and TRBJ2-2; the D call may be TRBD1 or TRBD2 (6 bases each). Germline V gives CDR1 SNHLY, CDR2 FYNNEI. The CDR3 has 16 amino acids. Trimming shortened V by 3 bases and J by 4 bases, and 15 bases separated the two germline ends. The CDR3: CASSDRGRVGTGELFF. The CDR3 DNA reads as TGTGCCAGCAGTGACCGGGGGCGAGTTGGCACCGGGGAGCTGTTTTTT.

The genes are TRBV9 and TRBJ2-3; 13 positions agree with TRBD2. CDR3 size: 16 residues. The trim removed 4 bases at V and 4 bases at J, leaving 6 bases unmatched. Germline CDR1 SGDLS, CDR2 YYNGEE. The CDR3 protein is CASSPGTSGTSDTQYF. The CDR3 DNA follows: TGTGCCAGCAGCCCCGGGACTAGCGGGACCTCAGATACGCAGTATTTT.

As concerns this clone: The same CDR3 also results from other DNA sequences found in this sample. The chain links TRBV5-1 to TRBJ2-7, with a possible D match to TRBD1 (5 bases). The CDR3 has 14 residues. Per germline, CDR1 SGHRS and CDR2 YFSETQ. V was trimmed by 0 bases and J by 2 bases, leaving 9 bases between them. The CDR3 here is CASSLVQGPYEQYF. DNA for the CDR3: TGCGCCAGCAGCTTGGTCCAGGGTCCCTACGAGCAGTACTTC. The full variable domain, completed using reference TRBV5-1 and TRBJ2-7, is KAGVTQTPRYLIKTRGQQVTLSCSPISGHRSVSWYQQTPGQGLQFLFEYFSETQRNKGNFPGRFSGRQFSNSRSEMNVSTLELGDSALYLCASSLVQGPYEQYFGPGTRLTVT.

Worth noting for this clone: The same CDR3 arises from other DNA sequences in this sample as well. V usage is TRBV25-1 and J usage is TRBJ2-7; D gene uncertain. The CDR3 extends over 13 amino acids. Germline values: CDR1 MGHDK, CDR2 SYGVNS. V lost 3 bases and J 2 bases, leaving 8 bases between the germline ends. The CDR3, as DNA: TGTGCCAGCAGTGACCGGAATCCCTACGAGCAGTACTTC. Translated: CASSDRNPYEQYF.

The V call is TRBV30, the J call TRBJ1-4, with 7 bases identical to TRBD1. In germline, CDR1 is GTSNPN, CDR2 SVGIG (reference sequence). The CDR3 contains 13 residues. The V segment lost 8 bases and the J segment 10 bases; nucleotides outside the gene matches: 13. Here the CDR3 reads CAGGTVEIGKLFF. The CDR3 region has the DNA TGTGCCGGGGGGACAGTTGAAATAGGAAAACTGTTTTTT. Variable domain in full (rest from reference TRBV30 and TRBJ1-4): SQTIHQWPATLVQPVGSPLSLECTVEGTSNPNLYWYRQAAGRGLQLLFYSVGIGQISSEVPQNLSASRPQDRQFILSSKKLLLSDSGFYLCAGGTVEIGKLFFGSGTQLSVL.

The chain employs TRBV5-4 and TRBJ2-7; tentatively, D is TRBD2 (5 bases). The CDR3 length is 17 residues. Between the trimmed V and J ends, which lost 3 bases and 2 bases, there was a span of 21 bases. CDR1 is SGHNT, CDR2 YYREEE, per germline (reference sequence). The CDR3 nucleotides are TGTGCCAGCAGCTCGGGTGCGGGTCCGGGCGTACCCTACGAGCAGTACTTC. It encodes CASSSGAGPGVPYEQYF. The whole variable domain, filled in from reference TRBV5-4 and TRBJ2-7, reads ETGVTQSPTHLIKTRGQQVTLRCSSQSGHNTVSWYQQALGQGPQFIFQYYREEENGRGNFPPRFSGLQFPNYSSELNVNALELDDSALYLCASSSGAGPGVPYEQYFGPGTRLTVT.

V gene TRBV5-1 combines with J gene TRBJ1-1; 8 bases are shared with TRBD1. J was trimmed by 4 bases and V by 0 bases; bases with no gene match: 11. The germline V gene encodes CDR1 SGHRS and CDR2 YFSETQ. The CDR3 runs to 17 residues. DNA of the CDR3: TGCGCCAGCAGCTTGGCCGGGACAGGTACCGTGGGCACTGAAGCTTTCTTT. It codes for CASSLAGTGTVGTEAFF. Full variable domain (missing parts from reference TRBV5-1 and TRBJ1-1): KAGVTQTPRYLIKTRGQQVTLSCSPISGHRSVSWYQQTPGQGLQFLFEYFSETQRNKGNFPGRFSGRQFSNSRSEMNVSTLELGDSALYLCASSLAGTGTVGTEAFFGQGTRLTVV.

V is TRBV28 and J is TRBJ1-2, with D possibly TRBD1 on 5 matching bases. The germline gives CDR1 MDHEN, CDR2 SYDVKM. V was clipped by 6 bases and J by 4 bases, with 15 bases between them. There are 14 residues in the CDR3. For the CDR3, the DNA is TGTGCCAGCAGACCCCCCGGGACTCCCTATGGCTACACCTTC. It encodes CASRPPGTPYGYTF.

About this clone: Other DNA sequences of this sample code for an identical CDR3. V and J are TRBV6-5 and TRBJ1-2; 9 bases are a match to TRBD1. The CDR3 loop spans 12 amino acids. In germline, CDR1 is MNHEY, CDR2 SVGAGI. The V gene end was trimmed by 6 bases and the J gene end by 8 bases; junction bases not matched to a gene: 4. The CDR3 coding sequence is TGTGCCAGCAGGGGACAGGGAAGGGGCTACACCTTC. This sequence encodes CASRGQGRGYTF.

CDR3 amino acids: CASSLSRARDQPQHF. DNA for the CDR3: TGTGCCAGCAGTTTATCCAGGGCCAGGGATCAGCCCCAGCATTTT. The V gene is TRBV27, the J gene TRBJ1-5, with D possibly being TRBD1 (5 bases). V gave up 0 bases and J gave up 5 bases, with 11 bases separating them. CDR1 and CDR2 from the germline V gene are MNHEY and SMNVEV (reference sequence). CDR3 size: 15 residues.

The rearrangement links TRBV6-5 to TRBJ2-6, with D hard to call. The CDR3 contains 14 residues. V gave up 4 bases and J gave up 1 base, with 5 bases separating them. Germline CDR1 is MNHEY and CDR2 is SVGAGI. CDR3 DNA: TGTGCCAGCAGTTTTGAATCTGGGGCCAACGTCCTGACTTTC. Its translation: CASSFESGANVLTF.

For this clone: Other DNA sequences in the sample encode the same CDR3. The chain couples TRBV29-1 to TRBJ2-1; maybe TRBD2 (6 bases). The CDR3 runs 13 residues. Germline CDR1 SQVTM, CDR2 ANQGSEA. Trimming removed 7 bases at V and 0 bases at J, with 10 bases between. Written as DNA, the CDR3 is TGCAGCGGCGCGGGGAGCTCCTACAATGAGCAGTTCTTC. Its protein is CSGAGSSYNEQFF.

This clone has a single count. The chain joins TRBV5-1 to TRBJ2-5; 8 bases agree with TRBD2. The CDR3 totals 14 residues. CDR1 is SGHRS and CDR2 is YFSETQ in the germline V gene. Trimming removed 2 bases from V and 11 bases from J; junction bases left unmatched: 11. CDR3 DNA sequence: TGCGCCAGCAGCTTCGGACTAGCTACAACCGGGCAGTACTTC. This translates into CASSFGLATTGQYF.

The rearrangement uses TRBV5-4 and TRBJ2-7; TRBD1 matches 7 bases. With 3 bases clipped from V and 2 bases from J, the junction kept 8 bases outside the gene matches. Germline V gives CDR1 SGHNT, CDR2 YYREEE (reference sequence). This CDR3 is 15 amino acids long. The CDR3 is CASSSIRDSTYEQYF. The CDR3 DNA reads as TGTGCCAGCAGCTCCATACGGGACAGCACCTACGAGCAGTACTTC.